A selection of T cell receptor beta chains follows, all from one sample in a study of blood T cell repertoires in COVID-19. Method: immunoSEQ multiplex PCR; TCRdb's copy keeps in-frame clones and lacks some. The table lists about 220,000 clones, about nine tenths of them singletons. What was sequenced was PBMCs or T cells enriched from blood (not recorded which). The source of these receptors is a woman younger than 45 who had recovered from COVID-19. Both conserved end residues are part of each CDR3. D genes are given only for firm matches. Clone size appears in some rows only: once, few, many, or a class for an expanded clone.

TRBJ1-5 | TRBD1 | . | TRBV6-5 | CASSTQQGNQPQHF | TGTGCCAGCAGTACTCAACAGGGGAATCAGCCCCAGCATTTT
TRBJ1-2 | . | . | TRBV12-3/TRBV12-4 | CASSFQRADGYTF | TGTGCCAGCAGTTTCCAAAGAGCTGATGGCTACACCTTC
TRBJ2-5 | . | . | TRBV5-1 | CASSALGSTVVETQYF | TGCGCCAGCAGCGCCCTAGGCAGCACTGTCGTGGAGACCCAGTACTTC
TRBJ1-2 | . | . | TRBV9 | CASSDRGLYGYTF | TGTGCCAGCAGCGACCGAGGTCTCTATGGCTACACCTTC
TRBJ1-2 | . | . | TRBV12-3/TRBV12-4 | CASSPTGRDGYTF | TGTGCCAGCAGCCCTACAGGACGTGATGGCTACACCTTC
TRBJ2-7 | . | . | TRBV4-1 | CASSQPGTSYEQYF | TGCGCCAGCAGCCAGCCGGGTACCTCCTACGAGCAGTACTTC
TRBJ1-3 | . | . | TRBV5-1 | CASSLRESGNTIYF | TGCGCCAGCAGCTTGAGAGAGTCTGGAAACACCATATATTTT
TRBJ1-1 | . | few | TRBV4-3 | CASSQGTGMNTEAFF | TGCGCCAGCAGCCAAGGGACGGGGATGAACACTGAAGCTTTCTTT
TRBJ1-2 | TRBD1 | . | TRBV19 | CASSGQGDYGYTF | TGTGCCAGTAGCGGACAGGGAGACTATGGCTACACCTTC
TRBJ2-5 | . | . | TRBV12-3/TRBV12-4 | CASSGSGKETQYF | TGTGCCAGCAGCGGATCAGGGAAAGAGACCCAGTACTTC
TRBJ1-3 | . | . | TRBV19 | CASSMSSGNTIYF | TGTGCCAGTAGTATGAGCTCTGGAAACACCATATATTTT
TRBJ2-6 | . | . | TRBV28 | CASSFMTAGANVLTF | TGTGCCAGCAGTTTTATGACAGCTGGGGCCAACGTCCTGACTTTC
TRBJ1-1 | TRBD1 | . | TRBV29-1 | CSVGRTGVLAFF | TGCAGCGTTGGGAGGACAGGGGTCTTAGCTTTCTTT
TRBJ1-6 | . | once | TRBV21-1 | CASSNMRPFRDTNSPLHF | TGTGCCAGCAGCAATATGAGACCATTCCGGGACACCAATTCACCCCTCCACTTT
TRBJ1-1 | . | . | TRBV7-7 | CASSLALGQFLSNTEAFF | TGTGCTAGCAGCTTAGCGCTGGGCCAATTCCTTTCGAACACTGAAGCTTTCTTT
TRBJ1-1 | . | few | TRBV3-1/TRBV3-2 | CASSAISGGDTEAFF | TGTGCCAGCAGCGCCATATCGGGTGGAGATACTGAAGCTTTCTTT
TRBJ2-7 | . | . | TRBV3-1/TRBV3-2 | CASSQESPTYEQYF | TGTGCCAGCAGCCAGGAGTCCCCAACCTACGAGCAGTACTTC
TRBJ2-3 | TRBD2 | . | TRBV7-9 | CASSLGGRVWTDTQYF | TGTGCCAGCAGCTTAGGCGGGAGGGTTTGGACAGATACGCAGTATTTT
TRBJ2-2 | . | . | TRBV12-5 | CASGLILDASGELFF | TGTGCTAGTGGTTTAATCCTAGATGCGTCCGGGGAGCTGTTTTTT